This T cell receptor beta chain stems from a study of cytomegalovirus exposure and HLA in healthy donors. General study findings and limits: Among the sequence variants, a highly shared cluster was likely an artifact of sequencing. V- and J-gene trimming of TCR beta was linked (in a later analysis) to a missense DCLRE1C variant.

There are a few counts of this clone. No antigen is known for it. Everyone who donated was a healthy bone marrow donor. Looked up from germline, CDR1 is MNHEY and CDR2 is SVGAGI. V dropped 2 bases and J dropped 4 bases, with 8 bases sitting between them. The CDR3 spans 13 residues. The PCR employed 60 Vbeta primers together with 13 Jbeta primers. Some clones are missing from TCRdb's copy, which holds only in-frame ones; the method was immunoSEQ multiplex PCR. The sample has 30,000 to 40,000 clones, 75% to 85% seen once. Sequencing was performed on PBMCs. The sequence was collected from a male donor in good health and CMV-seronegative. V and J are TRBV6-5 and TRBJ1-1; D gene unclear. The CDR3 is CASSYGLATEAFF. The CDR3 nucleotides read TGTGCCAGCAGTTACGGACTCGCCACTGAAGCTTTCTTT.